The 26 T cell receptor beta chains listed next were all sequenced from one sample in a study of shared clonotypes between healthy human individuals (TCRdb year 2020). CD8 naive samples consisted of CD45RO-negative cells that were positively selected for CCR7, yielding a CD45RA+CCR7+ population without TemRA cells. Library creation used the immunoSEQ multiplex PCR assay. TCRdb's version of the immuneACCESS table is confined to in-frame rearrangements and falls short of the full clone set. An unresolved V gene accounts for under half of the shortfall where checked; the remainder is of unknown origin. The sample contains about 1.9 million clones, about 94% of them found a single time. Less than 2% of the sample belongs to the ten largest clones. The sequencing sample was made of naive CD8+ T cells from PBMCs. Interpreted using the paper, the cell subset or site label stands for: CD45RA+CCR7+. The origin of the receptors is a man in his late teens or twenties in good health. Some clones in this sample may be carry-over from other donors' samples.

This chain links TRBV6-5 with TRBJ2-1, with D perhaps TRBD1 (6 bases). Germline V gene lookup returns CDR1 MNHEY and CDR2 SVGAGI. With 6 bases removed from V and 7 bases from J, the gap between germline ends came to 10 bases. There are 12 residues in the CDR3. Written as DNA, the CDR3 is TGTGCCAGCAGCGGTAGGGGGAATGAGCAGTTCTTC. Protein product: CASSGRGNEQFF.

The chain has TRBV7-9 and TRBJ2-7; 10 nucleotides line up with TRBD2. Germline V lookup: CDR1 SEHNR, CDR2 FQNEAQ (reference sequence). The V and J ends lost 3 bases and 2 bases, in that order; junction bases with no gene match: 4. CDR3 size: 15 residues. Here the CDR3 DNA reads TGTGCCAGCAGCTTCCGGACTAGCGGAGCCTACGAGCAGTACTTC. Translated, it gives CASSFRTSGAYEQYF.

CDR3 in amino acids: CASSTQTSGQSRETQYF. DNA of the CDR3: TGTGCCAGCAGCACCCAGACTAGCGGTCAAAGTCGAGAGACCCAGTACTTC. The chain carries TRBV9 and TRBJ2-5; 9 bases are a match to TRBD2. Germline loops: CDR1 SGDLS, CDR2 YYNGEE. The CDR3 contains 17 residues. The V and J ends lost 4 bases and 4 bases, in that order; junction bases with no gene match: 14.

This clone appeared a single time. This sequence joins TRBV9 and TRBJ2-1, with 11 nucleotides matching TRBD2. Germline-derived CDR1 and CDR2 are SGDLS and YYNGEE. V gave up 1 base and J gave up 8 bases; unmatched junction bases: 11. The CDR3 runs 17 residues. CDR3 region: CASSVPIAGGPRDEQFF. DNA for the CDR3: TGTGCCAGCAGCGTACCTATAGCGGGAGGGCCCCGGGATGAGCAGTTCTTC.

The CDR3 sequence: CASTPNTNTEAFF. CDR3 bases: TGTGCCAGCACCCCCAACACGAACACTGAAGCTTTCTTT. The chain uses TRBV28 and TRBJ1-1; D not resolved. The germline gives CDR1 MDHEN, CDR2 SYDVKM. V shed 7 bases and J shed 1 base, with 10 bases lying between them. This CDR3 is 13 amino acids long.

In its sample, this clone was seen once. The chain uses TRBV7-9 and TRBJ2-3; unclear D gene. The CDR3 has 14 amino acids. V lost 5 bases, J lost 0 bases, and 9 bases lay in between. Per germline, CDR1 SEHNR and CDR2 FQNEAQ (reference sequence). DNA for the CDR3: TGTGCCAGCAGCCCCCCGACTAGCACAGATACGCAGTATTTT. As protein: CASSPPTSTDTQYF.

CDR3 in amino acids: CSLKTRPDTQYF. CDR3 sequence (DNA): TGCAGCCTAAAGACTAGACCAGATACGCAGTATTTT. The chain joins TRBV29-1 to TRBJ2-3, with a tentative D call TRBD2 (6 bases). This CDR3 spans 12 amino acids. V lost 8 bases to trimming and J lost 4 bases, with 13 bases between them. Germline CDR1 and CDR2: SQVTM and ANQGSEA.

The chain links TRBV9 to TRBJ1-5; the D is unclear. This CDR3 region has 14 residues. Germline V lookup: CDR1 SGDLS, CDR2 YYNGEE. Trimming shortened V by 4 bases and J by 0 bases, and 8 bases separated the two germline ends. CDR3 sequence reads: CASSNGLSNQPQHF. CDR3 bases: TGTGCCAGCAGCAACGGTCTTAGCAATCAGCCCCAGCATTTT.

As for this clone: Additional DNA sequences in this sample encode the identical CDR3. The chain couples TRBV27 to TRBJ1-1, with D hard to call. Per germline, CDR1 MNHEY and CDR2 SMNVEV (reference sequence). V was clipped by 6 bases and J by 2 bases, with 10 bases between them. This CDR3 region has 13 residues. Written as DNA, the CDR3 is TGTGCCAGCAGCCTAGGGAGAAACACTGAAGCTTTCTTT. Its protein product is CASSLGRNTEAFF.

This clone has just a few counts. The chain recombines TRBV30 with TRBJ1-1, with a tentative D call TRBD1 (5 bases). CDR1 is GTSNPN, CDR2 SVGIG, per germline (reference sequence). This CDR3 spans 17 amino acids. Trimming cost V 0 bases and J 4 bases, with 21 bases left between them. Written as DNA, the CDR3 is TGTGCCTGGAGTGTACCCACTTTGGGCAGGGACCCCACTGAAGCTTTCTTT. Translation: CAWSVPTLGRDPTEAFF.

This clone is a singleton in its sample. The genes are TRBV7-9 and TRBJ2-3; 7 bases are shared with TRBD2. This CDR3 region has 17 residues. The germline gives CDR1 SEHNR, CDR2 FQNEAQ (reference sequence). After removal of 7 bases from V and 0 bases from J, the junction contained 13 bases not matched to a gene. CDR3 coding DNA: TGTGCCAGCACCGACACGAGGGGAGGGGTGAGCACAGATACGCAGTATTTT. This gives the protein CASTDTRGGVSTDTQYF. The variable domain in full, with the rest retrieved from reference TRBV7-9 and TRBJ2-3, is DTGVSQNPRHKITKRGQNVTFRCDPISEHNRLYWYRQTLGQGPEFLTYFQNEAQLEKSRLLSDRFSAERPKGSFSTLEIQRTEQGDSAMYLCASTDTRGGVSTDTQYFGPGTRLTVL.

Worth noting for this clone: Other DNA sequences in this sample translate to the same CDR3. The chain links TRBV10-3 to TRBJ2-7; possible D gene TRBD1, 5 bases. Germline-derived CDR1 and CDR2 are ENHRY and SYGVKD. The CDR3 extends over 14 amino acids. The germline V and J ends were trimmed by 0 bases and 0 bases, with 6 bases remaining between them. The DNA of the CDR3 is TGTGCCATCAGTGAGTCCCAGGGCTCCTACGAGCAGTACTTC. Encoded protein: CAISESQGSYEQYF.

The genes are TRBV2 and TRBJ1-1; weak D call: TRBD1 (5 bases). Looked up from germline, CDR1 is SNHLY and CDR2 is FYNNEI. The CDR3 consists of 13 residues. V dropped 5 bases and J dropped 8 bases, with 15 bases sitting between them. The CDR3 region has the DNA TGTGCCAGCAGTCTTTCTCCGGGACGGGAAGCTTTCTTT. Translated: CASSLSPGREAFF.

J is TRBJ2-7 and V is TRBV10-1; 8 bases are a match to TRBD1. The CDR3 contains 17 residues. CDR1 WNHNN and CDR2 SYGVQD come from the germline V gene (reference sequence). J lost 4 bases, V lost 6 bases, and 17 bases had no gene match. CDR3 DNA sequence: TGCGCCAGCAGCGGATATCCCCGACAGGGGTTATGGTACGAGCAGTACTTC. This encodes CASSGYPRQGLWYEQYF.

This clone was detected only once. V and J are TRBV30 and TRBJ1-2, with a weak D call TRBD1 (6 bases). V dropped 4 bases and J dropped 6 bases, with 6 bases sitting between them. This CDR3 region has 10 residues. Germline CDR1 and CDR2: GTSNPN and SVGIG (reference sequence). In nucleotides, the CDR3 is TGTGCCTGGACAGGGGATGGCTACACCTTC. Its translation is CAWTGDGYTF.

With respect to this clone: This CDR3 is also generated by other DNA sequences in the sample. The rearrangement links TRBV5-4 to TRBJ2-7, with 10 bases lining up with TRBD1. The length of the CDR3 is 15 residues. V dropped 2 bases and J dropped 2; count of bases not matched to a gene: 4. Germline-derived CDR1 and CDR2 are SGHNT and YYREEE (reference sequence). CDR3 coding DNA: TGTGCCAGCAGCTTTAGGACAGGGGGAACCTACGAGCAGTACTTC. Its translation is CASSFRTGGTYEQYF.

The chain uses TRBV11-2 and TRBJ2-5; tentatively, D is TRBD2 (6 bases). The DNA end is more similar to TRBJ2-7, so the J call may be wrong. The length of the CDR3 is 15 residues. Germline V gene data show CDR1 as SGHAT and CDR2 as FQNNGV. CDR3 bases: TGTGCCAGCAGCTTAGTCGGGGGACCCACCTACGAGCAGTACTTC. Translation gives CASSLVGGPTYEQYF.

The V and J genes are TRBV10-3 and TRBJ2-5; possibly TRBD2 for D (6 bases). CDR1 and CDR2 from the germline V gene are ENHRY and SYGVKD. V gave up 5 bases and J gave up 5 bases, with 18 bases separating them. The CDR3 is 15 amino acids. The CDR3 nucleotides read TGTGCCATCAGTCGCTCCGGGACTCCAACCGAGACCCAGTACTTC. This encodes CAISRSGTPTETQYF.

For this clone: Additional DNA sequences in this sample encode the identical CDR3. CDR3 in amino acids: CASSFGEGSYEQYF. The CDR3 DNA sequence: TGTGCCAGCAGTTTTGGCGAGGGCTCCTACGAGCAGTACTTC. The V gene is TRBV28, the J gene TRBJ2-7; D is possibly TRBD2 (5 bases). Germline CDR1 is MDHEN and CDR2 is SYDVKM. CDR3 length equals 14 residues. V lost 3 bases and J 0 bases, leaving 9 bases between the germline ends.

The chain carries TRBV27 and TRBJ2-3; 10 nucleotides line up with TRBD2. Trimming took 5 bases from V and 0 from J; bases not matched to a gene: 17. This CDR3 contains 20 residues. Germline values: CDR1 MNHEY, CDR2 SMNVEV (reference sequence). CDR3 protein: CASSPLDRLAGGASTDTQYF. As DNA, the CDR3 is TGTGCCAGCAGTCCCCTCGACCGACTAGCGGGCGGTGCTAGCACAGATACGCAGTATTTT.

In its sample, this clone was seen once. The chain has TRBV28 and TRBJ2-2; 9 nucleotides align to TRBD1. The CDR3 runs 18 residues. Trimming removed 5 bases from V and 7 bases from J; junction bases left unmatched: 17. The germline V gene encodes CDR1 MDHEN and CDR2 SYDVKM. Here the CDR3 DNA reads TGTGCCAGCAGTCAACTACCACCGGGACAGGGTAGTCACGGGGAGCTGTTTTTT. Translation gives CASSQLPPGQGSHGELFF.

The rearrangement uses TRBV7-6 and TRBJ1-1; D might be TRBD1 (6 bases). This CDR3 comprises 13 residues. Germline V gene lookup returns CDR1 SGHVS and CDR2 FNYEAQ. V was shortened by 1 base and J by 12 bases, with 15 bases between the two germline ends. In nucleotides, the CDR3 is TGTGCCAGCAGCTTAGAGGGGGAGGGGGTTACTTTCTTT. Translation gives CASSLEGEGVTFF.

About this clone itself: The same CDR3 also results from other DNA sequences found in this sample. V usage is TRBV7-9 and J usage is TRBJ2-7; 7 bases fit TRBD2. The ends lost 2 bases at V and 3 bases at J; junction bases unmatched: 4. The germline V gene has CDR1 SEHNR and CDR2 FQNEAQ (reference sequence). The CDR3 has 14 amino acids. The CDR3 DNA reads as TGTGCCAGCAGCTTAAGCAGGGAGGGCTACGAGCAGTACTTC. Translated, it gives CASSLSREGYEQYF.

This clone was found once. CDR3 sequence reads: CASSPGESYEQYF. The CDR3 nucleotides are TGTGCCAGCAGCCCCGGGGAGTCCTACGAGCAGTACTTC. The V and J genes are TRBV27 and TRBJ2-7; possible D gene TRBD2, 5 bases. There are 13 residues in the CDR3. Germline V gene data show CDR1 as MNHEY and CDR2 as SMNVEV (reference sequence). Trimming stripped 6 bases from V and 1 base from J, with 10 bases between.

The chain carries TRBV5-4 and TRBJ2-2; D is perhaps TRBD1 or TRBD2 (5 bases each). Trimming removed 4 bases from V and 7 bases from J, with 5 bases in between. The length of the CDR3 is 11 residues. The V gene's germline CDR1 is SGHNT and CDR2 YYREEE (reference sequence). CDR3 protein: CASSGGGELFF. The CDR3 DNA reads TGTGCCAGCAGCGGGGGCGGGGAGCTGTTTTTT. Full variable domain (rest looked up from reference TRBV5-4 and TRBJ2-2): ETGVTQSPTHLIKTRGQQVTLRCSSQSGHNTVSWYQQALGQGPQFIFQYYREEENGRGNFPPRFSGLQFPNYSSELNVNALELDDSALYLCASSGGGELFFGEGSRLTVL.

J is TRBJ2-7 and V is TRBV11-3; D perhaps matches TRBD2 (5 bases). The V gene lost 5 bases and the J gene lost 2 bases, with 13 bases spanning the gap. Looked up from germline, CDR1 is SGHNT and CDR2 is YENEEA. The CDR3 extends over 14 amino acids. The chain's CDR3 is CASSPRGATYEQYF. The DNA of the CDR3 is TGTGCCAGCAGCCCCCGGGGAGCGACCTACGAGCAGTACTTC.